This entry concerns a single T cell receptor (beta chain). Its cognate antigen has yet to be identified. No much larger clone is present one base from it, and per-base qualities are unavailable. This sample is part of a study of T cell repertoires in ileal Crohn's disease (dated by TCRdb to between 2017 and 2020). Concerning the study at large: The median duration of disease was approximately 8.3 years, and at the time of surgery 30% to 35% of patients were active smokers. Surgery was performed for a complication in all patients, with stricturing disease in around 60% and penetrating disease in 39%. Postoperative therapy was given to about half of the patients, with thiopurines administered to under 12 patients and anti-TNF agents administered to 15 to 20 patients. Neoterminal ileum biopsies obtained at postoperative colonoscopy were designated as M6 samples. The TCR repertoire was analysed in some 53 patients with Crohn's disease drawn from a prospective multicentre cohort. The study was conducted in parallel with a multicentre cohort that was designed to identify predictors of early endoscopic recurrence following ileocolonic resection. A Rutgeerts score higher than i0 was the definition used for endoscopic postoperative recurrence. The study sequenced 171 mucosal samples from some 55 patients, taken at several locations on the surgical specimen and at postoperative endoscopy. What the work shows at the level of the full study, not this receptor alone: Mucosal CD4 and CD8 T cells were sorted and sequenced only in a subgroup of patients, whose size was not stated. Endoscopic recurrence was found to be associated with higher high-frequency clone percentages at surgery, and recurrence was observed in all patients with clonality above 26.8% (18/57). The timing of postoperative endoscopy varied within the first year after surgery, and the median delay was 6.9 months. Compared with non-smokers, patients who were active smokers at surgery showed a significantly higher proportion of clonal expansions (25.9% vs 17.9%, p=0.02). More high-frequency clones were carried by sorted CD8 T cells than by CD4 T cells, suggesting that mucosal expansions were mainly CD8.

Taken from the germline V gene, the CDR1 and CDR2 loops are SGHRS and YFSETQ. Trimming leaves V shorter by 4 bases and J shorter by 5 bases, with the junction holding 9 bases beyond the gene matches. From cysteine to phenylalanine, the CDR3 is 15 amino acids long. Just the 45-base CDR3 DNA is kept, in frame starting at base 1. Sample time point, as interpreted from the label and publication: neoterminal ileum biopsy at postoperative endoscopy, about 6 months after surgery. Eligible patients were adults with ileal or ileocolonic Crohn's disease who had an indication for ileocolonic resection. Before DNA extraction, whole ileal mucosal biopsies were kept frozen at -80 degrees C. A TRizol-based method was used to extract genomic DNA from the frozen whole biopsies, and the DNA was quantified with a NanoDrop 2000 spectrophotometer. For commercial TCRB immunosequencing, roughly 0.5 micrograms of biopsy DNA were submitted for each sample. A two-step, amplification bias-controlled multiplex PCR was used by Adaptive Biotechnology to amplify CDR3 regions from genomic DNA. In the first PCR, primers covered every V and J gene segment, and in the second PCR, barcodes and Illumina adapters were added. CDR3 libraries were sequenced using an Illumina instrument. Processing in the source paper ran as follows. The analysis used both the pipelines supplied by the vendor and custom analysis of the raw data in R/Bioconductor with R version 3.3.0. Clonality, which ranges from 0 to 1, was calculated as the inverse of the normalised Shannon entropy across all productive clones. High-frequency clones were defined as the share of the repertoire taken up by the top 100 clones, keeping only clones that passed a 95% confidence test. Overlap between samples was measured with the Morisita-Horn index, while repertoire diversity was measured with the Simpson index. The immuneACCESS repertoire file appears here via TCRdb, limited to in-frame rearrangements. These files lack a portion of the clones; in checked studies, under half of the deficit traces to unresolved V genes, and the cause of the others is not known. The V and J calls and clone size were taken over from that table, and D and trimming were inferred from the DNA. This sample holds around 13,000 clones; around 80% were observed only once. The ten largest clonotypes hold just over 4.5% of the sample.

Recombination connected TRBV5-1 to TRBJ2-5; 9 junctional bases match TRBD1. Sample: ileal tissue. The source of this sequence is an adult with Crohn's disease. The DNA reads as follows: TGCGCCAGCAGCCCAGGACAGGGGTCGGGGGAGACCCAGTACTTC. It codes for CASSPGQGSGETQYF.